This T cell receptor beta chain was captured by sequencing in a study of blood T cell repertoires in COVID-19 (dated by TCRdb to the early 2020s). Notes on the research overall: Samples from collaborators originated in the United States, Italy and Spain and spanned both the acute and convalescent phases of COVID-19. Samples came from the ongoing ImmuneRACE study (first 160 participants) plus 1,254 subjects from 6 global collaborators. The repertoires were made available in a free public database intended to serve as a resource for research on the immune response to SARS-CoV-2. The dataset comprised deeply sampled blood TCRbeta repertoires from subjects exposed to, actively infected with, or recovered from COVID-19. HLA class I and class II types, where available, came from metadata supplied by the sample provider rather than from assay-based typing. A de-identified subject ID, COVID-19 status, age in years and sex were almost always included in the sample metadata. The material from the prospective study consisted of cDNA or gDNA derived from T cells, B-cell-depleted T cells, or PBMCs.

As for this clone: No cognate antigen has been identified for it. It has no much larger one-base neighbor in the sample; base qualities were not kept.

TCRbeta CDR3 regions were amplified from genomic DNA by means of the immunoSEQ Assay, a bias-controlled multiplex PCR. On the authors' methods: The number of nucleated cells in each sample was estimated by amplification of reference gene primers within the assay. Sequence reads were collapsed and filtered to measure the absolute abundance of every unique TCRbeta CDR3 rearrangement. For each sample, productive Simpson clonality was calculated as the square root of Simpson's diversity index over productive rearrangements. Drawn from immuneACCESS, this table holds only the in-frame rearrangements with V and J called that TCRdb kept. Clones are partly lost; checked studies trace under half to an unresolved V gene and leave the rest unexplained. The V and J calls and clone size come from that table; D and trimming were worked out from the DNA. This sample is represented by hundreds of thousands of clones; nearly 90% of them were singletons. Roughly 2% of the sample comes from the top ten.

Participants in the prospective study were enrolled through a virtual design, were aged roughly 18 to 100 years, and lived in approximately 25 United States geographic areas. In the prospective study, cohorts were assigned on the basis of participant-reported clinical history obtained from a screening survey and a study questionnaire. Mobile phlebotomists in the prospective study collected whole blood, serum and a nasopharyngeal or oropharyngeal swab from every participant. Over a roughly two-month period, participants in the prospective study had the option of providing additional blood draws and questionnaires. Blood samples from the prospective study were shipped frozen or at room temperature prior to DNA extraction. Paper-wide results and their limitations: How much clinical and demographic metadata was included differed by source and by participant, and the metadata was provided uncurated.

This TCR came from a woman aged 35 to 49 with acute COVID-19. Sequencing input: PBMCs or T cells enriched from blood (not recorded which).

The CDR3 protein is CASSQLGGGGDTQYF. At the DNA level, the sequence is TGCGCCAGCAGCCAGCTGGGGGGAGGTGGAGATACGCAGTATTTT. The rearrangement combines TRBV4-1 with TRBJ2-3; perhaps TRBD2 is the D gene, with 6 bases matching. The CDR3 covers 15 residues, taking in both the cysteine and the phenylalanine. Of all the DNA, just the CDR3 is kept, 45 bases in frame from base 1. V is cut by 3 bases and J by 5 bases, and the space between the germline ends is 15 bases. In the germline V gene, CDR1 corresponds to MGHRA and CDR2 to YSYEKL.